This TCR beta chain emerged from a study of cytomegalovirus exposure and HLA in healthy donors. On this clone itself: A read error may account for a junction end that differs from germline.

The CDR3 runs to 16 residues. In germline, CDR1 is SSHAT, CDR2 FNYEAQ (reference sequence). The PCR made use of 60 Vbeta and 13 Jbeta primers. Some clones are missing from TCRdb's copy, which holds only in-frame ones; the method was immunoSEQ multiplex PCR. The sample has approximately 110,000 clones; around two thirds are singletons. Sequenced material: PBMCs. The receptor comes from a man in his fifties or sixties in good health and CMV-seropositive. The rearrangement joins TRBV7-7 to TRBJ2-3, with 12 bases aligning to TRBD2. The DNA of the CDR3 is TGTGCTAGCAGCTCAGGACTAGCGGGGCTCACAGATACGCAGTATTTT. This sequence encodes CASSSGLAGLTDTQYF.